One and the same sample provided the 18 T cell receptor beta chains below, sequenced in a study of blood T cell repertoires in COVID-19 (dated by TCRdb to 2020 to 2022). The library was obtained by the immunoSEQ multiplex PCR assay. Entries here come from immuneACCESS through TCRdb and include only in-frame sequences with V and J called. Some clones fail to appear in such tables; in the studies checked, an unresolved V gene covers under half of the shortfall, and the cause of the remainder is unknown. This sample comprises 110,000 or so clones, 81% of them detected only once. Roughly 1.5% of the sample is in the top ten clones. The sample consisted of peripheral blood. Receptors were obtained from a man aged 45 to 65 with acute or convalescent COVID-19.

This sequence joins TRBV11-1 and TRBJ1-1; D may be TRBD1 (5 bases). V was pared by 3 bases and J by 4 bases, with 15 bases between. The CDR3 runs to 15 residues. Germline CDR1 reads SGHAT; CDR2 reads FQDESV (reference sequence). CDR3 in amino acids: CASSLNKGVGTEAFF. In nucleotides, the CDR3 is TGTGCCAGCAGCTTGAATAAAGGGGTCGGCACTGAAGCTTTCTTT.

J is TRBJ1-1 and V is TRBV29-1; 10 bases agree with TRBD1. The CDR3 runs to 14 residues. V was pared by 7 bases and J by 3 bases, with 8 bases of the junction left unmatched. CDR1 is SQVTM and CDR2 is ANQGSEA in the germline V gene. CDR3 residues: CSASAGTGDTEAFF. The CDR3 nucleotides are TGCAGCGCTTCAGCCGGGACAGGGGACACTGAAGCTTTCTTT.

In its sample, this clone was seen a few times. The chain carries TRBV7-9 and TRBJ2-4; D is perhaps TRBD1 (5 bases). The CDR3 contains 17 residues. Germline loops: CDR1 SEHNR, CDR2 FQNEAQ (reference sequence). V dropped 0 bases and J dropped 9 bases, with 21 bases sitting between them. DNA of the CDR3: TGTGCCAGCAGCTTAGCCCCGGACGGGCAGGGTACAACCATTCAGTACTTC. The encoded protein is CASSLAPDGQGTTIQYF.

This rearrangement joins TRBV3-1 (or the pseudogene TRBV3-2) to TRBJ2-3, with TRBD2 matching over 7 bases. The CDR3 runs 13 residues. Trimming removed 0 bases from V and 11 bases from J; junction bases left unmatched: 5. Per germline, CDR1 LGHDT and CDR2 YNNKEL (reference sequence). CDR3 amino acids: CASSQDWVAGQYF. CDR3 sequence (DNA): TGTGCCAGCAGCCAAGATTGGGTAGCGGGGCAGTATTTT.

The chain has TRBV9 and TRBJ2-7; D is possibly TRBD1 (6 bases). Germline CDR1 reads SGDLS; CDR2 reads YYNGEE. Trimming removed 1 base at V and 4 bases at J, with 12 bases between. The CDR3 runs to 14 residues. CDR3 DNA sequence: TGTGCCAGCAGCGTATCAGGGGCCGCTTACGAGCAGTACTTC. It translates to CASSVSGAAYEQYF.

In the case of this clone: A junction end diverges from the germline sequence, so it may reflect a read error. CDR3: CASREGGGGDVLTF. CDR3 in DNA: TGTGCCAGCAGAGAAGGGGGAGGAGGAGACGTCCTGACTTTC. V is TRBV2 and J is TRBJ2-6; D tentatively fits TRBD1 or TRBD2 (6 bases each). Germline CDR1 is SNHLY and CDR2 is FYNNEI. The CDR3 has 14 residues.

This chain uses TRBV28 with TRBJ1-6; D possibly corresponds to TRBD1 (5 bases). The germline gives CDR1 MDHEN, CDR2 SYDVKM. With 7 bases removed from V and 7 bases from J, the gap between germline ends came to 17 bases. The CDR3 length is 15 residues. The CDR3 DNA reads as TGTGCCAGCATTCTAGGCGCAGGGCTAAATTCACCCCTCCACTTT. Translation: CASILGAGLNSPLHF.

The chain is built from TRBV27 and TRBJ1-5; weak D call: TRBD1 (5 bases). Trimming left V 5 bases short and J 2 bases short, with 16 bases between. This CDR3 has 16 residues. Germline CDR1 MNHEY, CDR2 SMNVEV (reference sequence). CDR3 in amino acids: CASSQLGVLGNQPQHF. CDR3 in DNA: TGTGCCAGCAGTCAATTAGGGGTACTCGGCAATCAGCCCCAGCATTTT.

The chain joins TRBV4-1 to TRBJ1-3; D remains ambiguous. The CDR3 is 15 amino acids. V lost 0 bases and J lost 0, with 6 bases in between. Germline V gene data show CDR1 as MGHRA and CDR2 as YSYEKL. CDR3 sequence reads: CASSQDASSGNTIYF. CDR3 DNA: TGCGCCAGCAGCCAAGATGCCAGCTCTGGAAACACCATATATTTT.

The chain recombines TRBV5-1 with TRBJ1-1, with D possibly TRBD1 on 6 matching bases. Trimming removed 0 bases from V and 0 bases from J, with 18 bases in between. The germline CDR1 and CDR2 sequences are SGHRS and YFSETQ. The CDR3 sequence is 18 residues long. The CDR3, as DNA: TGCGCCAGCAGCTTGGGGGCAGGCGGGGGCCTCATGAACACTGAAGCTTTCTTT. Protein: CASSLGAGGGLMNTEAFF.

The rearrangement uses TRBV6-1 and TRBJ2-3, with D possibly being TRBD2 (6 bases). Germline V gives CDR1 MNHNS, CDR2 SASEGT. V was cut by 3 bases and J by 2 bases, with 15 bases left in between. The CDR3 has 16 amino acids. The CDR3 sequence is CASSDLAQTYTDTQYF. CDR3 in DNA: TGTGCCAGCAGTGATCTAGCGCAAACCTACACAGATACGCAGTATTTT.

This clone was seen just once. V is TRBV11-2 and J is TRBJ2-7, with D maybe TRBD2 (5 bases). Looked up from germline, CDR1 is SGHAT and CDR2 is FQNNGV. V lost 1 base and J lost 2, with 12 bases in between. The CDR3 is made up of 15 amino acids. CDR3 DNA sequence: TGTGCCAGCAGCTTAGGGAGAGGGTCCCCCTACGAGCAGTACGTC. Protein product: CASSLGRGSPYEQYV.

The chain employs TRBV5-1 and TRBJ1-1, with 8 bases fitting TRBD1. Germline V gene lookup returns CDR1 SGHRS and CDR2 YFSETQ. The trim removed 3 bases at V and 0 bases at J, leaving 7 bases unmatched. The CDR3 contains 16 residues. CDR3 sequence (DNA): TGCGCCAGCAGCTCACGCCGGACAGGGATGAACACTGAAGCTTTCTTT. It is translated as CASSSRRTGMNTEAFF. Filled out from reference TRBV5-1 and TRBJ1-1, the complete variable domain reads KAGVTQTPRYLIKTRGQQVTLSCSPISGHRSVSWYQQTPGQGLQFLFEYFSETQRNKGNFPGRFSGRQFSNSRSEMNVSTLELGDSALYLCASSSRRTGMNTEAFFGQGTRLTVV.

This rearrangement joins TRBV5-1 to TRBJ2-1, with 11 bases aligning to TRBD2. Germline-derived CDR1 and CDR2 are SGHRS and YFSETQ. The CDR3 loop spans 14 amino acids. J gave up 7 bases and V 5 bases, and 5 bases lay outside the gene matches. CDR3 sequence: CASRVAGGQNEQFF. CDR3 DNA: TGCGCCAGCAGAGTAGCGGGGGGGCAAAATGAGCAGTTCTTC.

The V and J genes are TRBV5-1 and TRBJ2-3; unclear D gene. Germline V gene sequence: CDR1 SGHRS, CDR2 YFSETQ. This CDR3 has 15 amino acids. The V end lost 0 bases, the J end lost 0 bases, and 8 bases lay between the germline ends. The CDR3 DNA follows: TGCGCCAGCAGCTTGGCCCTACAGAGCACAGATACGCAGTATTTT. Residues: CASSLALQSTDTQYF. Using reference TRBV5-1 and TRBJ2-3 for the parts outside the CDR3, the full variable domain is KAGVTQTPRYLIKTRGQQVTLSCSPISGHRSVSWYQQTPGQGLQFLFEYFSETQRNKGNFPGRFSGRQFSNSRSEMNVSTLELGDSALYLCASSLALQSTDTQYFGPGTRLTVL.

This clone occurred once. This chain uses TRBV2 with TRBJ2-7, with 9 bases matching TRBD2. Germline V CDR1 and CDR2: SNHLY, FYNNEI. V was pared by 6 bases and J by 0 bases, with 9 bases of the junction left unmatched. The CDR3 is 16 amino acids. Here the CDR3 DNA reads TGTGCCAGCAGGGCGGAGCGGGGGGCCAACTCCTACGAGCAGTACGTC. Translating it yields CASRAERGANSYEQYV.

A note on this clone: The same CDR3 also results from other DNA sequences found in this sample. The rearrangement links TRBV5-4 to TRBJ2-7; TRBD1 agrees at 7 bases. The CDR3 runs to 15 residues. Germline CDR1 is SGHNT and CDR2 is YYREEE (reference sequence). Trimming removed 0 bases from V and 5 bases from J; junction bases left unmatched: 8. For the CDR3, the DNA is TGTGCCAGCAGCTTGGTCCCGGACAGGTCCGACGAGCAGTACGTC. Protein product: CASSLVPDRSDEQYV.

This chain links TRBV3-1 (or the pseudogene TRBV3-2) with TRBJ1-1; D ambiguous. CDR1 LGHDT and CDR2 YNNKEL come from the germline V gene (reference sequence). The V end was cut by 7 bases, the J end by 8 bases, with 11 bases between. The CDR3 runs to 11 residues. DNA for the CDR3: TGTGCCAGCATGAAGGCGGGGGAAGCTTTCTTT. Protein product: CASMKAGEAFF.